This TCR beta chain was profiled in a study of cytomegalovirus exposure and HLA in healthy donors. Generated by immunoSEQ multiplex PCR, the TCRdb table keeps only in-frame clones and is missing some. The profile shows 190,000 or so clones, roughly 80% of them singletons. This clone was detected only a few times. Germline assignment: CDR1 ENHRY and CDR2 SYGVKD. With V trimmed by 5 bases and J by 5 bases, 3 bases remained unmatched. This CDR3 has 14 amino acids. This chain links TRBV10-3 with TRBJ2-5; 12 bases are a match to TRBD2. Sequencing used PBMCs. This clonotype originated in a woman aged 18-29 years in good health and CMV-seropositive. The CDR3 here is CAISTSGGHETQYF. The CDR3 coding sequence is TGTGCCATCAGTACTAGCGGGGGGCATGAGACCCAGTACTTC.